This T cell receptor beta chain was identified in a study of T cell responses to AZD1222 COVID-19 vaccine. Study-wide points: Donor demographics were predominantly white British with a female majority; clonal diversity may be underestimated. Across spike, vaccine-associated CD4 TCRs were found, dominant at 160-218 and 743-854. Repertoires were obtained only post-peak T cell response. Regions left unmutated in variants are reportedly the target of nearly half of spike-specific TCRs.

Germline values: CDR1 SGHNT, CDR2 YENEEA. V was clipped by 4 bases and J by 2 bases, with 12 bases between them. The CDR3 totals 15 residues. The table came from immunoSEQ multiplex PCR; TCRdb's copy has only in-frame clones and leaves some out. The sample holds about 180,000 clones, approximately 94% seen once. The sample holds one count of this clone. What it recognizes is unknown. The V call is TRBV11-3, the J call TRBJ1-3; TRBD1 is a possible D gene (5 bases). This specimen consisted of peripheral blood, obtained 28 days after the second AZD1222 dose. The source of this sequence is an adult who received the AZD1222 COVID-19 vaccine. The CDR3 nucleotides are TGTGCCAGCAGCTCCTCACAGGCTGCTGGAAACACCATATATTTT. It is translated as CASSSSQAAGNTIYF.